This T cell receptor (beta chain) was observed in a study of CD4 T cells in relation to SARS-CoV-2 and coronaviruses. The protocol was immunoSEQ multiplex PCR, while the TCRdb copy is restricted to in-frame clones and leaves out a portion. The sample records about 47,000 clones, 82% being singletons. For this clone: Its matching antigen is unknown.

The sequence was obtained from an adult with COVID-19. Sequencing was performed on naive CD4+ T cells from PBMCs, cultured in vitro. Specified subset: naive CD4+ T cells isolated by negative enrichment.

CDR3 coding DNA: TGTGCCAGCACCAACACCCCGCTTGGCGAGCAGTACTTC. Protein product: CASTNTPLGEQYF. J is TRBJ2-7 and V is TRBV7-2; D is undetermined. There are 13 residues in the CDR3. The germline V gene has CDR1 SGHTA and CDR2 FQGNSA. Deletions cut 7 bases from V and 6 bases from J, with 16 bases between.